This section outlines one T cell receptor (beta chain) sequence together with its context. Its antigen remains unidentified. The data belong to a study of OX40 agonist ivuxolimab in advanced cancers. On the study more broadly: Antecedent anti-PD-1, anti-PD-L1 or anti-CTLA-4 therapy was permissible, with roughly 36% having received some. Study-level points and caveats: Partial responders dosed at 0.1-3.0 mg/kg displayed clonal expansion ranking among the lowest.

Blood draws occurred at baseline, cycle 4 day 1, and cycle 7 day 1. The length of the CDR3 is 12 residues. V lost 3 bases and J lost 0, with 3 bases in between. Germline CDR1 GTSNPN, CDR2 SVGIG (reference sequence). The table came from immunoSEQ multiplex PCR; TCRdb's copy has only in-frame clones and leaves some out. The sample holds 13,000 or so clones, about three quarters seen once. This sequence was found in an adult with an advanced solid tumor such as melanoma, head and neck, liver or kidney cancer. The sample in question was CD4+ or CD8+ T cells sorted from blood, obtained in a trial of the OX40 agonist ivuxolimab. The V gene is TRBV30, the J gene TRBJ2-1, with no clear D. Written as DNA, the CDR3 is TGTGCCTGGAGACCCTCCTACAATGAGCAGTTCTTC. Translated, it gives CAWRPSYNEQFF.